The 11 T cell receptor beta chains listed next were all sequenced from one sample in a study of blood T cell repertoires in COVID-19. TCRdb's table, derived via immunoSEQ multiplex PCR, lists solely in-frame clones and lacks some. The profile covers fewer than 250,000 clones, with 80% to 95% appearing a single time and over 0.8% taken by the ten largest. Sequenced sample: peripheral blood. The source is a young man with COVID-19, enrolled during active disease.

The chain employs TRBV5-3 and TRBJ1-3; maybe TRBD1 (5 bases). Being an ORF, TRBV5-3 has a function that is uncertain. The CDR3 covers 15 residues. The V end was cut by 4 bases, the J end by 3 bases, with 14 bases between. CDR3 DNA sequence: TGTGCCAGAAGCGCCCCCGGGACTCTTGGAAACACCATATATTTT. The encoded protein is CARSAPGTLGNTIYF.

The rearrangement links TRBV5-1 to TRBJ1-3; the match to TRBD1 covers 8 bases. Germline V gene lookup returns CDR1 SGHRS and CDR2 YFSETQ. The CDR3 is 16 residues long. With V trimmed by 4 bases and J by 9 bases, 15 bases remained unmatched. For the CDR3, the DNA is TGCGCCAGCAGCGTCAACACCTTGGGACAGGCCGGCACCATATATTTT. This codes for CASSVNTLGQAGTIYF.

The rearrangement links TRBV19 to TRBJ2-1, with 7 bases lining up with TRBD2. Trimming removed 9 bases from V and 9 bases from J; junction bases left unmatched: 5. This CDR3 is built from 11 residues. The germline CDR1 and CDR2 sequences are LNHDA and SQIVND (reference sequence). In nucleotides, the CDR3 is TGTGCCAGGCGGGGGAACGGTGAGCAGTTCTTC. Protein: CARRGNGEQFF.

About this clone itself: At the DNA level, this CDR3 is encoded by other sequences in the same sample as well. The V gene is TRBV5-5, the J gene TRBJ2-3; 8 nucleotides agree with TRBD2. The CDR3 totals 15 residues. The germline V gene has CDR1 SGHKS and CDR2 YYEKEE (reference sequence). The V segment lost 1 base and the J segment 0 bases; nucleotides outside the gene matches: 1. For the CDR3, the DNA is TGTGCCAGCAGCTTGTTAGCGGGAAGCACAGATACGCAGTATTTT. Translation: CASSLLAGSTDTQYF. Together with reference TRBV5-5 and TRBJ2-3, the CDR3 gives the full variable domain: DAGVTQSPTHLIKTRGQQVTLRCSPISGHKSVSWYQQVLGQGPQFIFQYYEKEERGRGNFPDRFSARQFPNYSSELNVNALLLGDSALYLCASSLLAGSTDTQYFGPGTRLTVL.

This clone was counted a few times. The V gene is TRBV5-6, the J gene TRBJ1-2; weak D call: TRBD1 (6 bases). The CDR3 contains 13 residues. The V end was cut by 6 bases, the J end by 9 bases, with 18 bases between. CDR1 and CDR2 from the germline V gene are SGHDT and YYEEEE. The CDR3: CASNIGTQGSYTF. In DNA form, the CDR3 reads TGTGCCAGCAACATAGGGACACAGGGAAGCTACACCTTC.

V is TRBV30 and J is TRBJ1-3; D gene unclear. This CDR3 region has 12 residues. V was shortened by 3 bases and J by 3 bases, with 6 bases between the two germline ends. Germline V gives CDR1 GTSNPN, CDR2 SVGIG (reference sequence). The DNA of the CDR3 is TGTGCCTGGAGGGCTAGTGGAAACACCATATATTTT. This gives the protein CAWRASGNTIYF.

The count of this clone is one. The V and J genes are TRBV30 and TRBJ1-5; weak D call: TRBD1 (5 bases). Looked up from germline, CDR1 is GTSNPN and CDR2 is SVGIG (reference sequence). V lost 3 bases to trimming and J lost 6 bases, with 12 bases between them. CDR3 size: 13 residues. CDR3 DNA: TGTGCCTGGAGCGCAGGGTGGGCTCAGCCCCAGCATTTT. This gives the protein CAWSAGWAQPQHF. The whole variable domain, filled in from reference TRBV30 and TRBJ1-5, reads SQTIHQWPATLVQPVGSPLSLECTVEGTSNPNLYWYRQAAGRGLQLLFYSVGIGQISSEVPQNLSASRPQDRQFILSSKKLLLSDSGFYLCAWSAGWAQPQHFGDGTRLSIL.

This clone was seen a single time. This chain links TRBV30 with TRBJ2-2, with D possibly being TRBD1 (6 bases). The CDR3 has 15 residues. Germline CDR1 is GTSNPN and CDR2 is SVGIG (reference sequence). The V gene lost 5 bases and the J gene lost 6 bases, with 19 bases spanning the gap. CDR3 sequence (DNA): TGTGCCTGGGGTTATCCGGGACAAGTACCCGGGGAGCTGTTTTTT. Residues: CAWGYPGQVPGELFF.

The V call is TRBV2, the J call TRBJ1-6; D gene unclear. This CDR3 spans 13 amino acids. The germline gives CDR1 SNHLY, CDR2 FYNNEI. Deletions cut 7 bases from V and 6 bases from J, with 10 bases between. DNA of the CDR3: TGTGCCAGCATACGGTCATCTAATTCACCCCTCCACTTT. Protein: CASIRSSNSPLHF.

The chain combines TRBV11-2 with TRBJ2-5; TRBD2 matches at 7 bases. There are 15 residues in the CDR3. Germline CDR1 SGHAT, CDR2 FQNNGV. With V trimmed by 1 base and J by 1 base, 3 bases remained unmatched. CDR3 nucleotide sequence: TGTGCCAGCAGCTTAGGAGCGGGGAGCCAAGAGACCCAGTACTTC. The encoded protein is CASSLGAGSQETQYF.

The chain employs TRBV5-1 and TRBJ1-1; 8 nucleotides agree with TRBD1. Germline trimming cut 0 bases from V and 0 bases from J; bases unmatched to any gene: 13. The germline V gene has CDR1 SGHRS and CDR2 YFSETQ. The CDR3 spans 19 residues. CDR3 loop: CASSLAAGGLGGMNTEAFF. In nucleotides, the CDR3 is TGCGCCAGCAGCTTGGCGGCAGGGGGCCTAGGGGGCATGAACACTGAAGCTTTCTTT.